The entry below describes one T cell receptor beta chain. Given a much more abundant clone one base away, this may be a read error. This sample stems from a study of molecular identifiers for immune sequencing clone quantification. TCRdb re-called the PCR reads through MiXCR, storing one row per CDR3 protein. The data hold more than 70,000 distinct CDR3 sequences, with 21% observed a single time. The sequence came from a human donor in good health. Some libraries in this study had Jurkat cell RNA spiked in. The specimen sequenced was naive CD8+ T cells from blood, with Jurkat cell RNA spiked in. The subset was: FACS-sorted CD8+CD4-CCR7+CD45RA+ naive T cells.

The chain's CDR3 is CANSLGHDEQYF. CDR3 in DNA: TGTGCCAACAGCCTAGGGCATGACGAGCAGTACTTC. The rearrangement uses TRBV7-9 and TRBJ2-7; D is undetermined. The CDR3 length is 12 residues. In germline, CDR1 is SEHNR, CDR2 FQNEAQ (reference sequence).